Each of the 15 T cell receptor beta chains below was sequenced from the same sample in a study of cytomegalovirus exposure and HLA in healthy donors. Both 60 Vbeta primers and 13 Jbeta primers went into the PCR. Repertoires were generated with immunoSEQ multiplex PCR, while TCRdb's copy carries only in-frame clones and drops some. This sample has roughly 100,000 clones; over 80% occur once, and the top ten carry more than 3%. The specimen sequenced was PBMCs. All receptors derive from a female donor in good health and CMV-seropositive.

The V gene is TRBV27, the J gene TRBJ2-3; 12 bases agree with TRBD2. V trimming: 5 bases; J trimming: 5 bases; junction bases outside the gene matches: 5. The V gene's germline CDR1 is MNHEY and CDR2 SMNVEV (reference sequence). This CDR3 has 15 amino acids. The CDR3 sequence is CASSRLAGVGDTQYF. CDR3 in DNA: TGTGCCAGCAGTCGACTAGCGGGAGTTGGAGATACGCAGTATTTT.

The chain is built from TRBV5-1 and TRBJ2-5; D may be TRBD2 (6 bases). V was clipped by 0 bases and J by 5 bases, with 11 bases between them. This CDR3 contains 14 residues. CDR1 is SGHRS, CDR2 YFSETQ, per germline. CDR3 region: CASSLVIGRETQYF. The CDR3 bases are TGCGCCAGCAGCTTGGTAATTGGGAGGGAGACCCAGTACTTC. Looking up the rest from reference TRBV5-1 and TRBJ2-5 gives the full variable domain: KAGVTQTPRYLIKTRGQQVTLSCSPISGHRSVSWYQQTPGQGLQFLFEYFSETQRNKGNFPGRFSGRQFSNSRSEMNVSTLELGDSALYLCASSLVIGRETQYFGPGTRLLVL.

The chain employs TRBV25-1 and TRBJ1-4; 7 nucleotides line up with TRBD1. This CDR3 region has 17 residues. Germline V gene data show CDR1 as MGHDK and CDR2 as SYGVNS. Trimming cost V 5 bases and J 5 bases; bases outside gene matches: 14. CDR3 coding DNA: TGTGCCAGCAGTCTCGTACCGAAGGGGACAGTGAATGAAAAACTGTTTTTT. Protein: CASSLVPKGTVNEKLFF.

The chain has TRBV4-2 and TRBJ2-1; 8 nucleotides agree with TRBD1. J lost 2 bases, V lost 1 base, and 7 bases had no gene match. The germline CDR1 and CDR2 sequences are LGHNA and YNFKEQ. CDR3 length: 17 residues. The CDR3 spells CASSQVRAGGPYNEQFF. For the CDR3, the DNA is TGTGCCAGCAGCCAAGTCCGGGCAGGGGGCCCCTACAATGAGCAGTTCTTC.

This clone was recorded a few times. V gene TRBV28 combines with J gene TRBJ2-1; TRBD1 aligns across 8 bases. Germline V gives CDR1 MDHEN, CDR2 SYDVKM. Trimming removed 7 bases from V and 7 bases from J; junction bases left unmatched: 12. CDR3 length equals 15 residues. The CDR3 is CASTPRQGTGNEQFF. CDR3 in DNA: TGTGCCAGCACCCCTAGACAGGGGACTGGGAATGAGCAGTTCTTC.

The chain is built from TRBV4-1 and TRBJ2-1; 10 positions agree with TRBD2. Per the germline V gene, CDR1 is MGHRA and CDR2 is YSYEKL. Trimming at V came to 2 bases and at J to 0 bases, leaving 7 bases not matched to a gene. The CDR3 is made up of 18 amino acids. The CDR3 bases are TGCGCCAGCAGCCAACCTCCGGGACTAGCGCACTCCTACAATGAGCAGTTCTTC. Encoded protein: CASSQPPGLAHSYNEQFF.

This clone was seen a single time. The CDR3, as DNA: TGTGCCAGCAGCTTAGATTTTATGGCTTCGACTTCCTACGAGCAGTACTTC. This translates into CASSLDFMASTSYEQYF. The chain joins TRBV11-2 to TRBJ2-7; no reliable D call. Germline V lookup: CDR1 SGHAT, CDR2 FQNNGV. The CDR3 length is 17 residues. The V end lost 0 bases, the J end lost 1 base, and 16 bases lay between the germline ends.

This sequence joins TRBV6-1 and TRBJ2-7; tentatively, D is TRBD2 (5 bases). The germline V and J ends were trimmed by 2 bases and 3 bases, with 14 bases remaining between them. The length of the CDR3 is 15 residues. The germline V gene encodes CDR1 MNHNS and CDR2 SASEGT. In nucleotides, the CDR3 is TGTGCCAGCAGTGAAAGGGCCCTAGCTAACTACGAGCAGTACTTC. Encoded protein: CASSERALANYEQYF.

This chain uses TRBV9 with TRBJ1-1; TRBD1 might be the D (5 bases). V gave up 4 bases and J gave up 1 base, with 5 bases separating them. This CDR3 region has 12 residues. Germline CDR1 and CDR2: SGDLS and YYNGEE. The CDR3 bases are TGTGCCAGCAGCCAGGGGAACACTGAAGCTTTCTTT. Its translation: CASSQGNTEAFF.

The CDR3, as DNA: TGTGCCAGCAGTGCCGCGGGAGATCGGTACAATGAGCAGTTCTTC. Amino acid sequence: CASSAAGDRYNEQFF. The chain recombines TRBV2 with TRBJ2-1; 7 bases fit TRBD2. Germline CDR1 is SNHLY and CDR2 is FYNNEI. V shed 4 bases, J shed 4 bases, and the junction held 7 bases outside the gene matches. CDR3 length: 15 residues.

This clone is a singleton in its sample. V gene TRBV28 combines with J gene TRBJ2-7; TRBD1 agrees at 9 bases. Trimming took 5 bases from V and 1 from J; bases not matched to a gene: 3. The CDR3 runs to 14 residues. Germline V CDR1 and CDR2: MDHEN, SYDVKM. The DNA of the CDR3 is TGTGCCAGCAGTACCGGGACAGGGTCCTACGAGCAGTACTTC. Translated, it gives CASSTGTGSYEQYF.

The chain is built from TRBV6-1 and TRBJ1-2; possible D gene TRBD1, 5 bases. Germline V CDR1 and CDR2: MNHNS, SASEGT. V lost 3 bases and J 6 bases, leaving 11 bases between the germline ends. This CDR3 is built from 13 residues. This CDR3 reads CASSDWGVDGYTF. CDR3 DNA sequence: TGTGCCAGCAGTGATTGGGGGGTCGATGGCTACACCTTC.

This clone was detected once. The chain recombines TRBV19 with TRBJ1-3; D is unclear. V dropped 7 bases and J dropped 4 bases, with 5 bases sitting between them. Germline V gene sequence: CDR1 LNHDA, CDR2 SQIVND (reference sequence). The CDR3 is made up of 11 amino acids. The CDR3 is CASNRGNTIYF. The CDR3, as DNA: TGTGCCAGTAACAGAGGAAACACCATATATTTT.

The gene calls are TRBV10-3 and TRBJ1-1, with 7 bases that match TRBD1. CDR1 and CDR2 from the germline V gene are ENHRY and SYGVKD. The CDR3 totals 14 residues. The V segment lost 0 bases and the J segment 11 bases; nucleotides outside the gene matches: 9. The CDR3: CAISESLSDREAFF. Written as DNA, the CDR3 is TGTGCCATCAGTGAGTCACTTTCCGACAGGGAGGCTTTCTTT.

The chain has TRBV5-1 and TRBJ2-1, with TRBD2 matching 12 bases. The CDR3 runs 16 residues. Germline V lookup: CDR1 SGHRS, CDR2 YFSETQ. V lost 4 bases and J lost 9; bases outside the gene matches: 11. DNA for the CDR3: TGCGCCAGCAGCCCCTCGACTAGCGGGAGCTATGGTGAGCAGTTCTTC. This translates into CASSPSTSGSYGEQFF.